Listed below are T cell receptor beta chains from one sample, sequenced in a study of blood T cell repertoires in COVID-19. Profiled with immunoSEQ multiplex PCR; TCRdb holds only in-frame clones, not every one. Of roughly 330,000 clones in the sample, 89% were seen once. Material for sequencing was peripheral blood. These receptors all stem from a man between 18 and 29 years old who had recovered from COVID-19. CDR3s include the opening cysteine and the closing phenylalanine or tryptophan. A D gene is named only where the DNA matches it firmly. Size tells how often a clone was seen (once, few, many) or the class of an expanded clone, and some rows leave it out.

D	J	size	V	DNA	CDR3
TRBD1	TRBJ2-5	NA	TRBV19	TGTGCCAGTAGTCGACAGGGGCAAGAGACCCAGTACTTC	CASSRQGQETQYF
TRBD2	TRBJ2-1	NA	TRBV2	TGTGCCAGCAGTGTGACTAGCGCCCGCCTCTTC	CASSVTSARLF
TRBD1	TRBJ2-3	NA	TRBV7-9	TGTGCCAGCAGCTTAGAAAGGACAGGGACAGATACGCAGTATTTT	CASSLERTGTDTQYF
TRBD1	TRBJ2-3	NA	TRBV6-5	TGTGCCAGCAGTTACACCCCAGGGGGTGCGCAGTATTTT	CASSYTPGGAQYF
NA	TRBJ1-1	NA	TRBV5-1	TGCGCCAGCAGCTTGTTTGGGGTCGGGGACACTGAAGCTTTCTTT	CASSLFGVGDTEAFF
TRBD1	TRBJ1-6	NA	TRBV6-6	TGTGCCAGCAGTTACTCGAGGGACAGGGGGCAATCACCCCTCCACTTT	CASSYSRDRGQSPLHF
TRBD2	TRBJ2-1	NA	TRBV6-1	TGTGCCAGCAGTGAAGTGGCTAGCGGGAGGTACAATGAGCAGTTCTTC	CASSEVASGRYNEQFF
TRBD2	TRBJ2-3	NA	TRBV6-5	TGTGCCAGCAGTTACTCTAGCGGGGGCACAGATACGCAGTATTTT	CASSYSSGGTDTQYF
TRBD2	TRBJ2-1	NA	TRBV24-1	TGTGCCACCAGTGAGGCCGGGACTAGCGGGAGGAATGAGCAGTTCTTC	CATSEAGTSGRNEQFF
NA	TRBJ2-2	few	TRBV21-1	TGTGCCAGCAGCAAAGCGGGACTTAACACCGGGGAGCTGTTTTTT	CASSKAGLNTGELFF
NA	TRBJ2-3	NA	TRBV9	TGTGCCAGCAGGTCAGCGCCCGGGAGCACAGATACGCAGTATTTT	CASRSAPGSTDTQYF
NA	TRBJ2-2	NA	TRBV25-1	TGTGCCAGCAGTGAAATGGTACAGATCAACACCGGGGAGCTGTTTTTT	CASSEMVQINTGELFF
TRBD1	TRBJ1-1	NA	TRBV7-2	TGTGCCAGCAGCTTAGACAGGGGAACTGAAGCTTTCTTT	CASSLDRGTEAFF
NA	TRBJ2-5	NA	TRBV7-8	TGTGCCAGCAGCTTATTTTTGCTAGTAGATTCTCGGGAGACCCAGTACTTC	CASSLFLLVDSRETQYF
NA	TRBJ2-7	NA	TRBV2	TGTGCCAGCAGTCCTGAGGGAGGAGTCTACGAGCAGTACTTC	CASSPEGGVYEQYF
NA	TRBJ2-2	NA	TRBV7-2	TGTGCCAGCAACTTATTAGGACCGACCACAACAGGCGGGGAGCTGTTTTTT	CASNLLGPTTTGGELFF
TRBD2	TRBJ2-3	NA	TRBV2	TGTGCCAGCAGAACGCCGGGACTAGACACAGATACGCAGTATTTT	CASRTPGLDTDTQYF
TRBD1	TRBJ2-7	NA	TRBV6-5	TGTGCCAGCATGGTGGGACAGCTCTACGAGCAGTACTTC	CASMVGQLYEQYF
TRBD1	TRBJ1-3	NA	TRBV5-6	TGTGCCAGCAGCTTGACAGGGGAATCCTCTGGAAACACCATATATTTT	CASSLTGESSGNTIYF
TRBD1	TRBJ2-6	NA	TRBV18	TGTGCCAGCTCAACTATCGGGACAGGGTATAGTGGGGCCAACGTCCTGACTTTC	CASSTIGTGYSGANVLTF
NA	TRBJ2-3	NA	TRBV29-1	TGCAGCGTTGAAGGACAGGACAGTGCAGATACGCAGTATTTT	CSVEGQDSADTQYF
TRBD2	TRBJ2-1	NA	TRBV15	TGTGCCACCAGCAGAGGCCGACCGAGCGGGAGGGCCAGCAATGAGCAGTTCTTC	CATSRGRPSGRASNEQFF
TRBD1	TRBJ1-1	NA	TRBV19	TGTGCCAGTAGTATGGCCCGTACAGGGGTTTACACTGAAGCTTTCTTT	CASSMARTGVYTEAFF
NA	TRBJ1-2	NA	TRBV2	TGTGCCAGCAGTCCTACCGGGAACCGCTATGGCTACACCTTC	CASSPTGNRYGYTF
TRBD1	TRBJ2-2	NA	TRBV4-1	TGCGCCAGCAGCCATTCTACAGGGGCAACCGGGGAGCTGTTTTTT	CASSHSTGATGELFF
TRBD1	TRBJ1-2	NA	TRBV18	TGTGCCAGCTCACGAGGGACAGTCGACTATGGCTACACCTTC	CASSRGTVDYGYTF
TRBD2	TRBJ2-5	NA	TRBV2	TGTGCCAGCAGCGGACTAGCGGGGGTGGAGACCCAGTACTTC	CASSGLAGVETQYF
TRBD1	TRBJ2-3	NA	TRBV24-1	TGTGCCACCAGTGATGCGACAGGGGCGACAGATACGCAGTATTTT	CATSDATGATDTQYF
NA	TRBJ2-1	NA	TRBV18	TGTGCCAGCTCACCACCTCTCCTCGTCTACAATGAGCAGTTCTTC	CASSPPLLVYNEQFF
NA	TRBJ2-1	NA	TRBV4-1	TGCGCCAGCAGCCAACCCCAGGGCAATGAGCAGTTCTTC	CASSQPQGNEQFF
TRBD2	TRBJ2-1	NA	TRBV11-3	TGTGCCAGCAGCTTCTCCGGGACTAGCGGAAACAATGAGCAGTTCTTC	CASSFSGTSGNNEQFF
TRBD1	TRBJ2-3	NA	TRBV7-9	TGTGCCAGCAGCTTAGGGGACAGGGATGCAGATACGCAGTATTTT	CASSLGDRDADTQYF
TRBD1	TRBJ1-1	NA	TRBV7-2	TGTGCCAGCAGCGTTTCATCCGGGACAGGGGCCACTGAAGCTTTCTTT	CASSVSSGTGATEAFF
NA	TRBJ1-6	NA	TRBV7-9	TGTGCCAGCAGCTTAATGGGAGGTGGGAGCTATAATTCACCCCTCCACTTT	CASSLMGGGSYNSPLHF
TRBD1	TRBJ1-6	NA	TRBV19	TGTGCCAGTAGTATCGGCCAGGGGGTGCTGAGCTCCTATAATTCACCCCTCCACTTT	CASSIGQGVLSSYNSPLHF
NA	TRBJ2-2	NA	TRBV11-3	TGTGCCAGCAGCTGGAGGTTCAACACCGGGGAGCTGTTTTTT	CASSWRFNTGELFF
TRBD1	TRBJ1-1	NA	TRBV6-1	TGTGCCAGCAGTGACAGGGGGCGGTGGGACACTGAAGCTTTCTTT	CASSDRGRWDTEAFF
TRBD1	TRBJ2-7	once	TRBV11-2	TGTGCCAGCAGCTTAGCTCGGGACAGGGGAATCTACGAGCAGTACTTC	CASSLARDRGIYEQYF
NA	TRBJ1-1	NA	TRBV6-1	TGTGCCAGCAGTGAGGTAGGGGGAGCGACTGAAGCTTTCTTT	CASSEVGGATEAFF
NA	TRBJ2-4	NA	TRBV11-2	TGTGCCAGCAGCTTAGATCTCTCTAGCTCGAAAGGCATTCAGTACTTC	CASSLDLSSSKGIQYF
NA	TRBJ2-6	NA	TRBV5-1	TGCGCCAGCAGCTTGGGTAATGGGCCCCCCTACTCTGGGGCCAACGTCCTGACTTTC	CASSLGNGPPYSGANVLTF